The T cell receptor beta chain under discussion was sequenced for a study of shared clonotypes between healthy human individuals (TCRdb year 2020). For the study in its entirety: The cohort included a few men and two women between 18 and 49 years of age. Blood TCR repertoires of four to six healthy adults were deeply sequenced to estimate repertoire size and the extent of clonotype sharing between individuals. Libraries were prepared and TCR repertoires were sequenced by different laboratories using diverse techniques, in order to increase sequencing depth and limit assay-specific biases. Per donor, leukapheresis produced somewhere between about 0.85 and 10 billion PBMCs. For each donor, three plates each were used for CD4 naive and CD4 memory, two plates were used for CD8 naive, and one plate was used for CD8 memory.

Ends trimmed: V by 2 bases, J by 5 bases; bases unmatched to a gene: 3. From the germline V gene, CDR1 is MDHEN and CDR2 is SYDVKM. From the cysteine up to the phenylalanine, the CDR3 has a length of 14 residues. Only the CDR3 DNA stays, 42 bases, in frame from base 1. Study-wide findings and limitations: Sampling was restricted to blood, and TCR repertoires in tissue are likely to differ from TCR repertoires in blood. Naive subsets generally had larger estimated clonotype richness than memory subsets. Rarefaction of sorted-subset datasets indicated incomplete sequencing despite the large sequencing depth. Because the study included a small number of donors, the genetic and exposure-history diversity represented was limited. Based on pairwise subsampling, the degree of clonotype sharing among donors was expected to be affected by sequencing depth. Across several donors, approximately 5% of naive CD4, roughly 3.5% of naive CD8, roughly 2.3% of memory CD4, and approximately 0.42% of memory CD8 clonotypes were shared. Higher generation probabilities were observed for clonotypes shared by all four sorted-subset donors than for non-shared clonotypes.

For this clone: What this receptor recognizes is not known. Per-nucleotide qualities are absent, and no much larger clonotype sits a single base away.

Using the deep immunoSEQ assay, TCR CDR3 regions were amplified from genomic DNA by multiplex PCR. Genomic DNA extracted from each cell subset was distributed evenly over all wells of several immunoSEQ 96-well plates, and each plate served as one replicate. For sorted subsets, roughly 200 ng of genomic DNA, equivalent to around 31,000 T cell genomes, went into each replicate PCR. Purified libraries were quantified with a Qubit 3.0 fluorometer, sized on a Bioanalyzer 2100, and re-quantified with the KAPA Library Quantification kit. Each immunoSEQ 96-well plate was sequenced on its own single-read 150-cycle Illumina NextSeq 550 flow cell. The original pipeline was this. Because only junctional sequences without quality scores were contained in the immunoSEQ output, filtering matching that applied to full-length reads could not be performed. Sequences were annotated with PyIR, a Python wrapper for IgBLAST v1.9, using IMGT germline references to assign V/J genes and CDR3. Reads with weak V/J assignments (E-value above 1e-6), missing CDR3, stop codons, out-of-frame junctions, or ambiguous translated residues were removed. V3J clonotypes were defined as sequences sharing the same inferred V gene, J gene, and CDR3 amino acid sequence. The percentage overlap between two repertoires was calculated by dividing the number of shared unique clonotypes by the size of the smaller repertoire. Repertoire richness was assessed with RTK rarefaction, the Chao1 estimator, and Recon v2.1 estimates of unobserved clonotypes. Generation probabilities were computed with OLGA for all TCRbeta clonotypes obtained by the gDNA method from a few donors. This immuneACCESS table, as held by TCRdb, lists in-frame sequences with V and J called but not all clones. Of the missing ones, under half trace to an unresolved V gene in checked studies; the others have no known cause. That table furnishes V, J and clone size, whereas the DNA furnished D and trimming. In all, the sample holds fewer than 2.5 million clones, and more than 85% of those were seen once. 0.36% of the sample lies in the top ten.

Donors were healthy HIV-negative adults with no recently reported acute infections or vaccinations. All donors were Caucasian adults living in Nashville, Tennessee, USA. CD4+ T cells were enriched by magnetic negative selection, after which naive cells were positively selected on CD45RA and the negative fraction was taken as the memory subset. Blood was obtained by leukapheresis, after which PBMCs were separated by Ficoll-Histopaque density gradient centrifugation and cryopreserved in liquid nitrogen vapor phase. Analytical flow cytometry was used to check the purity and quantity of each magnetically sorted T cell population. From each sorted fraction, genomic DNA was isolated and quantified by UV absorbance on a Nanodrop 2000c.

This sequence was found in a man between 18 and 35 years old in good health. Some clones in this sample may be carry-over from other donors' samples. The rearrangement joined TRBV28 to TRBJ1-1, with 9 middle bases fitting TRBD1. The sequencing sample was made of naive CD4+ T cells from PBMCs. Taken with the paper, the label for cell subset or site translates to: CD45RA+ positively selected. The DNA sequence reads TGTGCCAGCAGTTTAGACAGGGGGGGAACTGAAGCTTTCTTT. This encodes CASSLDRGGTEAFF.